This TCR beta chain was sequenced during a study of shared clonotypes between healthy human individuals. Study-level findings and limits: Generation probabilities were higher for clonotypes shared across all four sorted-subset donors than for unshared ones.

V shed 4 bases and J shed 2 bases, with 17 bases lying between them. The CDR3 is 16 residues long. CDR1 and CDR2 from the germline V gene are SGHRS and YFSETQ. Assay: immunoSEQ multiplex PCR; the TCRdb copy retains only in-frame clones and omits some. Of 1,500,000 or so clones in the sample, 98% to 99% were seen once. As for this clone: Its antigen is still unknown.

Input material: naive CD4+ T cells sorted from blood. Subset here: CD45RA+ positively selected. This chain uses TRBV5-1 with TRBJ2-3; D remains ambiguous. The receptor was isolated from a man under 40 in good health. This chain's CDR3 is CASSLGAGSYTDTQYF. As DNA, the CDR3 is TGCGCCAGCAGCCTGGGTGCAGGTTCCTACACAGATACGCAGTATTTT. The full variable domain, completed using reference TRBV5-1 and TRBJ2-3, is KAGVTQTPRYLIKTRGQQVTLSCSPISGHRSVSWYQQTPGQGLQFLFEYFSETQRNKGNFPGRFSGRQFSNSRSEMNVSTLELGDSALYLCASSLGAGSYTDTQYFGPGTRLTVL.